This entry lists 8 T cell receptor beta chains sequenced from one sample in a study of OX40 agonist ivuxolimab in advanced cancers. Libraries were prepared by immunoSEQ multiplex PCR; TCRdb keeps only in-frame clonotypes and omits some of them. Of about 79,000 clones in the sample, roughly 84% were seen once. Sample: CD4+ or CD8+ T cells sorted from blood, taken in a trial of the OX40 agonist ivuxolimab. The receptors were gathered from an adult with an advanced solid tumor such as melanoma, head and neck, liver or kidney cancer.

This clone was observed a handful of times. The junction differs from germline at one of its ends, possibly a read error. The chain uses TRBV7-7 and TRBJ2-5; TRBD1 agrees at 9 bases. The CDR3 has 14 amino acids. CDR1 is SSHAT and CDR2 is FNYEAQ in the germline V gene (reference sequence). CDR3: CASSSDRGQETQYF. CDR3 nucleotide sequence: TGTGCTAGCAGCTCTGACAGGGGGCAAGAGACCCAGTACTTC.

This chain connects TRBV15 to TRBJ2-5; D remains unclear. The J call may be wrong; the DNA end is better matched by TRBJ2-7. This CDR3 comprises 13 residues. Per the germline V gene, CDR1 is LNHNV and CDR2 is YYDKDF (reference sequence). CDR3 loop: CATSRDLSDEQYF. As DNA, the CDR3 is TGTGCCACCAGCAGAGATCTGTCGGACGAGCAGTACTTC.

This chain connects TRBV2 to TRBJ1-6; D unclear. The CDR3 totals 14 residues. Germline V CDR1 and CDR2: SNHLY, FYNNEI. Trimming shortened V by 2 bases and J by 3 bases, and 5 bases separated the two germline ends. CDR3 DNA sequence: TGTGCCAGCAGTGAATGGAACTATAATTCACCCCTCCACTTT. This sequence encodes CASSEWNYNSPLHF. The full variable domain, rest sourced from reference TRBV2 and TRBJ1-6, is EPEVTQTPSHQVTQMGQEVILRCVPISNHLYFYWYRQILGQKVEFLVSFYNNEISEKSEIFDDQFSVERPDGSNFTLKIRSTKLEDSAMYFCASSEWNYNSPLHFGNGTRLTVT.

V usage is TRBV2 and J usage is TRBJ2-5; a possible D gene is TRBD1 (5 bases). The J call may not be correct, given that the DNA end is closer to TRBJ2-7. The length of the CDR3 is 14 residues. Germline CDR1 reads SNHLY; CDR2 reads FYNNEI. The CDR3 coding sequence is TGTGCCAGCGGGATGGGGCTCTTATCCTACGAGCAGTACTTC. Amino acids: CASGMGLLSYEQYF.

V usage is TRBV7-6 and J usage is TRBJ2-7; maybe TRBD1 (5 bases). The CDR3 length is 14 residues. Germline assignment: CDR1 SGHVS and CDR2 FNYEAQ. Trimming shortened V by 2 bases and J by 0 bases, and 8 bases separated the two germline ends. The CDR3 spells CASSLSDSSYEQYF. For the CDR3, the DNA is TGTGCCAGCAGCTTAAGCGACAGCTCCTACGAGCAGTACTTC.

The chain is built from TRBV19 and TRBJ2-2; D remains unclear. Between the trimmed V and J ends, which lost 7 bases and 4 bases, there was a span of 10 bases. The CDR3 runs 13 residues. CDR1 is LNHDA, CDR2 SQIVND, per germline (reference sequence). The CDR3 DNA follows: TGTGCCAGTAATGGGCTACTCACCGGGGAGCTGTTTTTT. Translated: CASNGLLTGELFF.

This clone has more than one count but fewer than ten. V is TRBV2 and J is TRBJ2-1, with 9 bases aligning to TRBD1. The germline CDR1 and CDR2 sequences are SNHLY and FYNNEI. This CDR3 has 15 residues. With 5 bases clipped from V and 8 bases from J, the junction kept 10 bases outside the gene matches. The CDR3 coding sequence is TGTGCCAGCAGTACCACTTACAGGGGGCGCGATGAGCAGTTCTTC. Its translation is CASSTTYRGRDEQFF.

This sequence joins TRBV11-3 and TRBJ2-3; D unresolved. The CDR3 length is 13 residues. Looked up from germline, CDR1 is SGHNT and CDR2 is YENEEA. Trimming took 0 bases from V and 5 from J, leaving 6 bases between them. The CDR3 coding sequence is TGTGCCAGCAGCTTAGATTTCAGAGATACGCAGTATTTT. Translated: CASSLDFRDTQYF. Full variable domain (outside the CDR3, taken from reference TRBV11-3 and TRBJ2-3): EAGVVQSPRYKIIEKKQPVAFWCNPISGHNTLYWYLQNLGQGPELLIRYENEEAVDDSQLPKDRFSAERLKGVDSTLKIQPAELGDSAVYLCASSLDFRDTQYFGPGTRLTVL.